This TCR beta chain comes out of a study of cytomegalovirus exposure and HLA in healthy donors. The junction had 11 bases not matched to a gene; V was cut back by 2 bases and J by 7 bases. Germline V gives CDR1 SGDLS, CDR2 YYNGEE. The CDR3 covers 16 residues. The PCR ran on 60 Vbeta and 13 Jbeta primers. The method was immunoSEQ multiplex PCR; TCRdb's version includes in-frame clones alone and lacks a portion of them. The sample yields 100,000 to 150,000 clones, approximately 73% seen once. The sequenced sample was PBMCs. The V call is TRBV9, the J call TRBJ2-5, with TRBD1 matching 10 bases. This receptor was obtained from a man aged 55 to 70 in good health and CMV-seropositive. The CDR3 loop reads CASSVGTGVPERTQYF. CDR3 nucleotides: TGTGCCAGCAGCGTGGGGACAGGGGTCCCCGAACGGACCCAGTACTTC.